The following is a T cell receptor (beta chain) sequence with its context. Compared with germline, one end of the junction differs, possibly owing to a read error. This sample is drawn from a study of OX40 agonist ivuxolimab in advanced cancers. This CDR3 is built from 17 residues. Germline CDR1 and CDR2: SGHTA and FQGNSA. The repertoire was sequenced with immunoSEQ multiplex PCR; TCRdb's copy has only in-frame clones and lacks some. The data show about 70,000 clones, with around 80% seen just once and 1.1% held by the top ten. The receptor was isolated from an adult with an advanced solid tumor such as melanoma, head and neck, liver or kidney cancer. This specimen was CD4+ or CD8+ T cells sorted from blood, taken in a trial of the OX40 agonist ivuxolimab. The chain carries TRBV7-2 and TRBJ2-7; possible D gene TRBD1, 6 bases. As DNA, the CDR3 is TGTGCCAGCACCTTAATAGTGGGGGCTAGCATACACTACGAGCAGTACTTC. Its translation: CASTLIVGASIHYEQYF.